The next 18 T cell receptor beta chains were all read from a single sample in a study of T cells in Graves' hyperthyroidism and ophthalmopathy. It was RNA transcripts that yielded the amplified TCR beta CDR3 regions. The TCR CDR3 first-round RT-PCR relied on the HTBI primer set. TCRdb re-analysed the multiplex PCR reads in MiXCR, keeping a single row per CDR3 protein. The sample consists of 400,000 to 550,000 distinct CDR3 sequences, less than 25% of them appearing once. The sequenced sample was blood. These receptors came from a woman aged 30 to 39 with Graves' ophthalmopathy.

The chain uses TRBV12-3 or TRBV12-4 and TRBJ1-1; TRBD1 is a possible D gene (6 bases). The CDR3 is made up of 15 amino acids. V was cut by 5 bases and J by 1 base, with 14 bases left in between. The CDR3 reads CASSAPTGTNTEAFF. CDR3 DNA sequence: TGTGCCAGCAGTGCCCCGACAGGTACGAACACTGAAGCTTTCTTT.

Ten or more counts support this clonotype. V is TRBV2 and J is TRBJ1-1, with 12 nucleotides matching TRBD1. With 6 bases clipped from V and 4 bases from J, the junction kept 3 bases outside the gene matches. This CDR3 is built from 14 residues. Looked up from germline, CDR1 is SNHLY and CDR2 is FYNNEI. CDR3 loop: CASRGQGAGTEAFF. CDR3 DNA sequence: TGTGCCAGCAGGGGACAGGGGGCTGGCACTGAAGCTTTCTTT.

This clonotype was found a few times. This sequence joins TRBV7-3 and TRBJ2-7, with 11 nucleotides matching TRBD2. Trimming removed 5 bases from V and 4 bases from J; junction bases left unmatched: 7. The germline V gene encodes CDR1 SGHTA and CDR2 FQGTGA. This CDR3 comprises 15 residues. DNA for the CDR3: TGTGCCAGCAGCAAGACCGGGACTAGCGGATACGAGCAGTACTTC. Translating gives CASSKTGTSGYEQYF.

The V call is TRBV20-1, the J call TRBJ2-4, with D hard to call. Trimming shortened V by 0 bases and J by 5 bases, and 14 bases separated the two germline ends. The CDR3 is 15 residues long. Germline V gene data show CDR1 as DFQATT and CDR2 as SNEGSKA (reference sequence). The CDR3 DNA is TGCAGTGCTAGAGAGAGCGCGGTTGCCCAAAACATTCAGTACTTC. It specifies CSARESAVAQNIQYF.

There are many counts of this clonotype. The rearrangement joins TRBV6-5 to TRBJ1-2; 9 bases line up with TRBD1. V trimming: 2 bases; J trimming: 4 bases; junction bases outside the gene matches: 5. Germline values: CDR1 MNHEY, CDR2 SVGAGI. The CDR3 covers 15 residues. As DNA, the CDR3 is TGTGCCAGCAGTTACGCCGGACAGGGGTTCTATGGCTACACCTTC. Translated: CASSYAGQGFYGYTF.

This clonotype was detected only once. J is TRBJ2-4 and V is TRBV20-1; D not resolved. V dropped 6 bases and J dropped 0 bases, with 9 bases sitting between them. This CDR3 is built from 13 residues. The germline V gene encodes CDR1 DFQATT and CDR2 SNEGSKA (reference sequence). The CDR3 nucleotides read TGCAGTGCGTACATCCAAGCCAAAAACATTCAGTACTTC. This gives the protein CSAYIQAKNIQYF.

This clonotype occurred many times. The rearrangement uses TRBV4-2 and TRBJ2-7; TRBD2 is a possible D gene (6 bases). Germline-derived CDR1 and CDR2 are LGHNA and YNFKEQ. This CDR3 has 14 residues. Trimming took 1 base from V and 0 from J, leaving 7 bases between them. CDR3 loop: CASSQARGSYEQYF. Here the CDR3 DNA reads TGTGCCAGCAGCCAAGCGCGGGGCTCCTACGAGCAGTACTTC.

Many counts were recorded for this clonotype. The CDR3 DNA follows: TGTGCCAGTAGTGGCGCGGGGGACTATGGCTACACCTTC. Translated: CASSGAGDYGYTF. The chain recombines TRBV19 with TRBJ1-2; a possible D gene is TRBD1 (5 bases). CDR3 length: 13 residues. Germline CDR1 LNHDA, CDR2 SQIVND (reference sequence). V lost 5 bases, J lost 3 bases, and 10 bases lay in between.

Ten or more counts support this clonotype. The chain is built from TRBV29-1 and TRBJ2-5; possibly TRBD1 or TRBD2 for D (5 bases each). With 7 bases removed from V and 7 bases from J, the gap between germline ends came to 19 bases. CDR1 and CDR2 (germline): SQVTM, ANQGSEA. The CDR3 is 13 amino acids. The CDR3 DNA reads TGCAGCGCCAACGTGGGGGTGGGTCGGACCCAGTACTTC. Its protein is CSANVGVGRTQYF.

Many counts were recorded for this clonotype. The chain carries TRBV29-1 and TRBJ2-2; D perhaps matches TRBD1 (5 bases). The CDR3 has 14 residues. The germline gives CDR1 SQVTM, CDR2 ANQGSEA. Trimming removed 4 bases from V and 1 base from J, with 10 bases in between. CDR3 region: CSVGAGQNTGELFF. The CDR3 DNA follows: TGCAGCGTTGGCGCAGGGCAGAACACCGGGGAGCTGTTTTTT.

This clonotype has a count of ten or more. The genes are TRBV15 and TRBJ2-6; D not resolved. The CDR3 consists of 12 residues. Germline V gives CDR1 LNHNV, CDR2 YYDKDF (reference sequence). Trimming took 4 bases from V and 13 from J, leaving 11 bases between them. CDR3 protein: CATSTIHQVLTF. CDR3 in DNA: TGTGCCACCAGCACGATCCACCAGGTCCTGACTTTC.

The gene calls are TRBV2 and TRBJ1-1, with a possible D match to TRBD1 (6 bases). Germline loops: CDR1 SNHLY, CDR2 FYNNEI. V was clipped by 5 bases and J by 5 bases, with 15 bases between them. The CDR3 contains 14 residues. CDR3 protein: CASSLNRVGTEAFF. In DNA form, the CDR3 reads TGTGCCAGCAGTCTAAACAGGGTTGGAACTGAAGCTTTCTTT.

The gene calls are TRBV7-9 and TRBJ1-1; no clear D. This CDR3 spans 12 amino acids. Per germline, CDR1 SEHNR and CDR2 FQNEAQ (reference sequence). V lost 3 bases, J lost 6 bases, and 8 bases lay in between. DNA for the CDR3: TGTGCCAGCAGCTTTAGTAAGTCTGAAGCTTTCTTT. Amino acid sequence: CASSFSKSEAFF.

Ten or more counts support this clonotype. The rearrangement links TRBV12-3 or TRBV12-4 to TRBJ2-7; D not certain. The CDR3 is 11 amino acids. Between the trimmed V and J ends, which lost 8 bases and 4 bases, there was a span of 9 bases. CDR3: CASGLEYEQYF. The CDR3 DNA reads as TGTGCCAGCGGCCTTGAGTACGAGCAGTACTTC.

The chain carries TRBV29-1 and TRBJ2-7; 11 nucleotides align to TRBD2. Germline assignment: CDR1 SQVTM and CDR2 ANQGSEA. The ends lost 0 bases at V and 2 bases at J; junction bases unmatched: 3. The CDR3 is made up of 15 amino acids. CDR3 amino acids: CSVEDRTSGPYEQYF. DNA for the CDR3: TGCAGCGTTGAAGATAGGACTAGCGGGCCCTACGAGCAGTACTTC.

In its sample, this clonotype was seen a few times. V gene TRBV7-9 combines with J gene TRBJ1-1; no clear D gene. V lost 1 base to trimming and J lost 12 bases, with 9 bases between them. This CDR3 region has 11 residues. Germline V gives CDR1 SEHNR, CDR2 FQNEAQ (reference sequence). CDR3 region: CASSLEVLSFF. The CDR3 coding sequence is TGTGCCAGCAGCTTAGAGGTACTCTCTTTCTTT.

The sample holds a few counts of this clonotype. The chain has TRBV28 and TRBJ2-5; 7 nucleotides agree with TRBD2. J lost 2 bases, V lost 3 bases, and 3 bases had no gene match. The CDR3 has 14 residues. Germline values: CDR1 MDHEN, CDR2 SYDVKM. The CDR3 protein is CASSFTSEQETQYF. CDR3 in DNA: TGTGCCAGCAGTTTCACTAGCGAGCAAGAGACCCAGTACTTC. Variable domain in full (rest from reference TRBV28 and TRBJ2-5): DVKVTQSSRYLVKRTGEKVFLECVQDMDHENMFWYRQDPGLGLRLIYFSYDVKMKEKGDIPEGYSVSREKKERFSLILESASTNQTSMYLCASSFTSEQETQYFGPGTRLLVL.

The chain links TRBV12-3 or TRBV12-4 to TRBJ1-2; D gene unclear. Trimming took off 5 bases at V and 0 bases at J, with 10 bases between the two ends. The CDR3 length is 14 residues. CDR3 nucleotide sequence: TGTGCCAGCAGTGCCGACATACCTAACTATGGCTACACCTTC. As protein: CASSADIPNYGYTF.